This is a list of T cell receptor beta chains from one sample in a study of metastatic and nonmetastatic thyroid tumors. TCRdb reassembled clones from the PCR reads with MiXCR. The sample yields roughly 28,000 clones, about 15% seen once. Sequenced input: blood. These receptors came from a female donor with papillary thyroid cancer or a benign thyroid nodule (not recorded which). Some clones in this sample may be carry-over from other donors' samples. Both conserved end residues are part of each CDR3. D genes are given only for firm matches. The size field reads once, few, many or a size class.

TRBV18	NA	TRBJ2-1	14	many	CASSPSAGYNEQFF	TGTGCCAGCTCACCAAGTGCAGGTTACAATGAGCAGTTCTTC
TRBV15	NA	TRBJ1-1	15	many	CATSRDRVGNTEAFF	TGTGCCACCAGCAGAGATCGGGTAGGTAACACTGAAGCTTTCTTT
TRBV27	TRBD1	TRBJ2-2	15	many	CASNPGQGGTGELFF	TGTGCCAGCAACCCGGGACAGGGAGGCACCGGGGAGCTGTTTTTT
TRBV19	NA	TRBJ1-2	14	many	CASSELPDRDGYTF	TGTGCCAGTAGTGAATTACCCGACAGAGATGGCTACACCTTC
TRBV11-2	NA	TRBJ2-1	12	many	CASSLGGTEQFF	TGTGCCAGCAGCTTAGGGGGGACTGAGCAGTTCTTC
TRBV20-1	NA	TRBJ1-2	13	many	CSATAGPAYGYTF	TGCAGTGCTACCGCGGGACCTGCCTATGGCTACACCTTC
TRBV25-1	NA	TRBJ2-1	12	many	CASSLHYNEQFF	TGTGCCAGCAGTCTCCACTACAATGAGCAGTTCTTC
TRBV12-3/TRBV12-4	TRBD1	TRBJ1-2	14	many	CASSETGGAYGYTF	TGTGCCAGCAGTGAAACAGGGGGCGCCTATGGCTACACCTTC
TRBV7-3	TRBD1	TRBJ2-1	17	many	CASSLDSSDRGHYEQFF	TGTGCCAGCAGCTTAGATAGTTCGGACAGGGGGCATTATGAGCAGTTCTTC
TRBV11-2	NA	TRBJ2-7	12	medium-sized	CASSLGDYEQYF	TGTGCCAGCAGCTTAGGGGACTACGAGCAGTACTTC
TRBV6-5	NA	TRBJ2-6	15	few	CASSYSLIGANVLTF	TGTGCCAGCAGTTACTCCCTTATTGGGGCCAACGTCCTGACTTTC
TRBV11-2	NA	TRBJ2-5	13	many	CASSPVVGGTQYF	TGTGCCAGCAGTCCTGTGGTAGGAGGGACCCAGTACTTC